The 25 T cell receptor beta chains below all came from one sample that was sequenced in a study of human T cells and chemical hapten exposure. As to time point: patch test 3, about 24 weeks after DPC sensitization. The treatment: therapeutic diphenylcyclopropenone sensitization with weekly scalp DPC. A single record per CDR3 protein comes from TCRdb applying MiXCR to the RACE reads. The sample contains under 200,000 distinct CDR3 sequences, 25% to 30% of which appear only once. This material consisted of whole blood, taken in connection with sensitization to the hapten diphenylcyclopropenone (DPC). These receptors all stem from a woman younger than 35 with alopecia areata. Some clones in this sample may be carry-over from other donors' samples.

The chain couples TRBV3-1 to TRBJ1-5; a possible D gene is TRBD1 (5 bases). Germline V gene data show CDR1 as LGHDT and CDR2 as YNNKEL (reference sequence). The CDR3 runs 14 residues. Trimming removed 0 bases at V and 6 bases at J, with 9 bases between. The DNA for the CDR3 is TGTGCCAGCAGCCAAGATTTGGGGGGTCAGCCCCAGCATTTT. Its translation: CASSQDLGGQPQHF.

The rearrangement links TRBV5-1 to TRBJ2-3; 10 bases line up with TRBD2. CDR3 length: 15 residues. From germline, CDR1 is SGHRS and CDR2 YFSETQ. Germline trimming cut 4 bases from V and 3 bases from J; bases unmatched to any gene: 5. The CDR3 loop is CASSILAGPTDTQYF. The CDR3 nucleotides are TGCGCCAGCAGCATACTAGCGGGACCGACAGATACGCAGTATTTT.

This chain joins TRBV7-3 and TRBJ1-1, with D perhaps TRBD1 (5 bases). Germline loops: CDR1 SGHTA, CDR2 FQGTGA. Trimming pared 1 base from V and 6 bases from J, leaving 12 bases between. The CDR3 contains 14 residues. In nucleotides, the CDR3 is TGTGCCAGCAGCTTAATGGGGGGGAGCGCTGAAGCTTTCTTT. The encoded protein is CASSLMGGSAEAFF.

V and J are TRBV14 and TRBJ2-7; no reliable D call. This CDR3 comprises 14 residues. Per germline, CDR1 SGHDN and CDR2 FVKESK. V shed 3 bases and J shed 3 bases, with 12 bases lying between them. The CDR3 loop is CASSHGRFHYEQYF. The CDR3 coding sequence is TGTGCCAGCAGCCACGGACGTTTCCACTACGAGCAGTACTTC. Based on the CDR3 plus reference TRBV14 and TRBJ2-7, the full variable domain is EAGVTQFPSHSVIEKGQTVTLRCDPISGHDNLYWYRRVMGKEIKFLLHFVKESKQDESGMPNNRFLAERTGGTYSTLKVQPAELEDSGVYFCASSHGRFHYEQYFGPGTRLTVT.

This chain joins TRBV28 and TRBJ2-7; 8 positions agree with TRBD2. The CDR3 totals 15 residues. Per the germline V gene, CDR1 is MDHEN and CDR2 is SYDVKM. J gave up 4 bases and V 2 bases, and 7 bases lay outside the gene matches. The CDR3 spells CASSLGGAGVYEQYF. The DNA for the CDR3 is TGTGCCAGCAGTTTAGGGGGAGCGGGGGTATACGAGCAGTACTTC.

This clonotype was counted only a few times. The CDR3 region is CASTFLADSYNEQFF. As DNA, the CDR3 is TGTGCCAGTACCTTCCTAGCAGATTCCTACAATGAGCAGTTCTTC. The chain couples TRBV19 to TRBJ2-1; TRBD2 is a possible D gene (5 bases). Trimming left V 7 bases short and J 1 base short, with 14 bases between. Germline CDR1 reads LNHDA; CDR2 reads SQIVND (reference sequence). This CDR3 contains 15 residues.

This clonotype was seen only once. The chain carries TRBV7-2 and TRBJ1-1; no clear D. Germline-derived CDR1 and CDR2 are SGHTA and FQGNSA. Trimming cost V 2 bases and J 5 bases, with 12 bases left between them. This CDR3 region has 14 residues. The CDR3 loop reads CASSLNRQRTEAFF. The CDR3 nucleotides are TGTGCCAGCAGCTTAAACCGTCAAAGGACTGAAGCTTTCTTT.

This clonotype was seen a handful of times. The V call is TRBV20-1, the J call TRBJ1-1; the match to TRBD1 covers 9 bases. J gave up 5 bases and V 5 bases, and 6 bases lay outside the gene matches. The CDR3 is made up of 13 amino acids. Germline V gene lookup returns CDR1 DFQATT and CDR2 SNEGSKA (reference sequence). The CDR3 spells CSASQGATTEAFF. The CDR3 DNA reads as TGCAGTGCTTCACAGGGGGCAACGACTGAAGCTTTCTTT.

This clonotype was picked up a small number of times. This rearrangement joins TRBV9 to TRBJ2-1; 8 bases agree with TRBD2. The CDR3 is made up of 16 amino acids. Germline loops: CDR1 SGDLS, CDR2 YYNGEE. V shed 3 bases and J 4 bases; nucleotides not matched to a gene: 9. CDR3 DNA sequence: TGTGCCAGCAGCGGGGAGCGGGGGCTTAGTTACAATGAGCAGTTCTTC. Translated: CASSGERGLSYNEQFF.

This chain links TRBV7-2 with TRBJ2-3, with D tentatively TRBD2 (5 bases). There are 16 residues in the CDR3. The germline V gene encodes CDR1 SGHTA and CDR2 FQGNSA. V was shortened by 5 bases and J by 2 bases, with 17 bases between the two germline ends. The CDR3 DNA follows: TGTGCCAGCAGCGCCCTTGTAACGGGGTCCACAGATACGCAGTATTTT. It codes for CASSALVTGSTDTQYF.

This clonotype was counted only a few times. The J gene is TRBJ2-2, the V gene TRBV5-4; no reliable D call. CDR3 length equals 12 residues. V dropped 7 bases and J dropped 4 bases, with 8 bases sitting between them. Germline CDR1 and CDR2: SGHNT and YYREEE (reference sequence). For the CDR3, the DNA is TGTGCCAGCGGTGAGGCCACCGGGGAGCTGTTTTTT. This encodes CASGEATGELFF.

The rearrangement joins TRBV20-1 to TRBJ2-1, with 13 bases lining up with TRBD2. The length of the CDR3 is 18 residues. After removal of 1 base from V and 0 bases from J, the junction contained 6 bases not matched to a gene. Germline V gene sequence: CDR1 DFQATT, CDR2 SNEGSKA (reference sequence). CDR3 sequence: CSARGLAGGPSSYNEQFF. In DNA, the CDR3 is TGCAGTGCTAGAGGACTAGCGGGGGGCCCTAGCTCCTACAATGAGCAGTTCTTC.

DNA of the CDR3: TGTGCCAGCAGCTCATACCGGGAAGCCGAGGCGCAGTATTTT. Protein sequence: CASSSYREAEAQYF. The chain employs TRBV7-2 and TRBJ2-3; D is perhaps TRBD2 (5 bases). Trimming pared 4 bases from V and 10 bases from J, leaving 18 bases between. CDR1 and CDR2 from the germline V gene are SGHTA and FQGNSA. CDR3 length: 14 residues. The whole variable domain, filled in from reference TRBV7-2 and TRBJ2-3, reads GAGVSQSPSNKVTEKGKDVELRCDPISGHTALYWYRQSLGQGLEFLIYFQGNSAPDKSGLPSDRFSAERTGGSVSTLTIQRTQQEDSAVYLCASSSYREAEAQYFGPGTRLTVL.

This clonotype was detected only a few times. V and J are TRBV15 and TRBJ2-7, with a possible D match to TRBD2 (6 bases). V dropped 0 bases and J dropped 6 bases, with 12 bases sitting between them. This CDR3 contains 14 residues. Per the germline V gene, CDR1 is LNHNV and CDR2 is YYDKDF (reference sequence). DNA for the CDR3: TGTGCCACCAGCAGAGATCAGTGGGGAGGCGAGCAGTACTTC. Amino acids: CATSRDQWGGEQYF.

J is TRBJ2-1 and V is TRBV15; TRBD2 is a possible D gene (7 bases). Germline lookup yields CDR1 LNHNV and CDR2 YYDKDF (reference sequence). The CDR3 loop spans 14 amino acids. V lost 5 bases and J lost 8, with 16 bases in between. CDR3 loop: CATSGGGSTDEQFF. CDR3 DNA sequence: TGTGCCACCAGCGGGGGCGGGAGTACTGATGAGCAGTTCTTC.

The chain uses TRBV20-1 and TRBJ2-5, with D possibly matching TRBD1 (6 bases). From germline, CDR1 is DFQATT and CDR2 SNEGSKA (reference sequence). Trimming took 6 bases from V and 4 from J, leaving 24 bases between them. CDR3 length equals 16 residues. The CDR3 reads CSAHGDWGRGGETQYF. Here the CDR3 DNA reads TGCAGTGCCCATGGTGACTGGGGCCGAGGGGGAGAGACCCAGTACTTC.

This clonotype was observed a few times. The J gene is TRBJ1-3, the V gene TRBV6-1; D ambiguous. Germline assignment: CDR1 MNHNS and CDR2 SASEGT. This CDR3 contains 15 residues. The V and J ends lost 4 bases and 2 bases respectively, with 12 bases between them. CDR3 sequence: CASSGVGSTGNTIYF. The CDR3 nucleotides are TGTGCCAGCAGTGGGGTAGGGTCCACTGGAAACACCATATATTTT.

The V call is TRBV29-1, the J call TRBJ2-7; D may be TRBD1 (6 bases). Germline lookup yields CDR1 SQVTM and CDR2 ANQGSEA. The CDR3 runs to 17 residues. The ends were cut back, 7 bases at V and 6 bases at J, with 31 bases in the middle. The CDR3 DNA sequence: TGCAGCGCCGCAAAAGGAAGCCCCCGGGACATCATCGCCGAGCAGTACTTC. The encoded protein is CSAAKGSPRDIIAEQYF.

The chain recombines TRBV5-1 with TRBJ2-4, with D possibly being TRBD1 or TRBD2 (5 bases each). The germline CDR1 and CDR2 sequences are SGHRS and YFSETQ. The CDR3 totals 14 residues. V lost 0 bases and J 6 bases, leaving 10 bases between the germline ends. The CDR3 nucleotides are TGCGCCAGCAGCTTGGGGGGGAATTCAAACATTCAGTACTTC. Translating it yields CASSLGGNSNIQYF.

A few counts support this clonotype. This chain uses TRBV12-3 or TRBV12-4 with TRBJ2-4; 8 bases line up with TRBD1. The V and J ends lost 6 bases and 5 bases, in that order; junction bases with no gene match: 6. CDR3 length: 14 amino acids. CDR3 nucleotides: TGTGCCAGCAGAATGACAGGGGCGCAAAACATTCAGTACTTC. This encodes CASRMTGAQNIQYF.

Here the CDR3 DNA reads TGTGCCAGCAGTTACGTTCCTCGAGATGGCACGCAGTATTTT. Translation gives CASSYVPRDGTQYF. The chain has TRBV6-2 or TRBV6-3 and TRBJ2-3, with no clear D. The CDR3 is made up of 14 amino acids. Germline assignment: CDR1 MNHEY and CDR2 SVGEGT. V was trimmed by 2 bases and J by 9 bases, leaving 15 bases between them.

The CDR3 coding sequence is TGCAGCGCCTGGGGACGGGGACTAGCGGGAGGAGGCGGTGGCACAGATACGCAGTATTTT. It translates to CSAWGRGLAGGGGGTDTQYF. The chain employs TRBV29-1 and TRBJ2-3, with TRBD2 matching 15 bases. The trim removed 7 bases at V and 1 base at J, leaving 18 bases unmatched. The CDR3 extends over 20 amino acids. Germline CDR1 SQVTM, CDR2 ANQGSEA.

This clonotype has just a few counts. The chain employs TRBV12-3 or TRBV12-4 and TRBJ2-6; weak D call: TRBD2 (5 bases). The CDR3 is 16 amino acids. Trimming removed 5 bases from V and 3 bases from J, with 14 bases in between. This CDR3 reads CASSREWGNGANVLTF. CDR3 nucleotides: TGTGCCAGCAGTAGGGAGTGGGGAAATGGGGCCAACGTCCTGACTTTC.

The rearrangement joins TRBV4-3 to TRBJ1-4, with D tentatively TRBD1 (5 bases). V lost 2 bases to trimming and J lost 10 bases, with 17 bases between them. Germline V CDR1 and CDR2: LGHNA, YSLEER. The CDR3 length is 15 residues. Here the CDR3 DNA reads TGCGCCAGCAGCCAACATGGGACGGAGGGAGGAAAACTGTTTTTT. This translates into CASSQHGTEGGKLFF.

The rearrangement links TRBV29-1 to TRBJ2-4; no reliable D call. Germline values: CDR1 SQVTM, CDR2 ANQGSEA. Trimming stripped 6 bases from V and 3 bases from J, with 15 bases between. The CDR3 runs 14 residues. As DNA, the CDR3 is TGCAGCGTGATAGGCTGGTCTGTCAAAAACATTCAGTACTTC. Protein: CSVIGWSVKNIQYF.